This TCR beta chain was sequenced for a study of blood T cell repertoires in COVID-19. Some clones are missing from TCRdb's copy, which holds only in-frame ones; the method was immunoSEQ multiplex PCR. The table shows 110,000 to 150,000 clones, with around 73% occurring only once. The CDR3 length is 14 residues. V lost 5 bases, J lost 6 bases, and 13 bases lay in between. Germline loops: CDR1 SGHVS, CDR2 FNYEAQ. The origin of this receptor is a woman aged 45-59 years who had recovered from COVID-19. The chain couples TRBV7-6 to TRBJ1-4; D not resolved. The material sequenced was PBMCs or T cells enriched from blood (not recorded which). CDR3: CASSPAVEDEKLFF. The CDR3, as DNA: TGTGCCAGCAGCCCCGCGGTCGAGGATGAAAAACTGTTTTTT.